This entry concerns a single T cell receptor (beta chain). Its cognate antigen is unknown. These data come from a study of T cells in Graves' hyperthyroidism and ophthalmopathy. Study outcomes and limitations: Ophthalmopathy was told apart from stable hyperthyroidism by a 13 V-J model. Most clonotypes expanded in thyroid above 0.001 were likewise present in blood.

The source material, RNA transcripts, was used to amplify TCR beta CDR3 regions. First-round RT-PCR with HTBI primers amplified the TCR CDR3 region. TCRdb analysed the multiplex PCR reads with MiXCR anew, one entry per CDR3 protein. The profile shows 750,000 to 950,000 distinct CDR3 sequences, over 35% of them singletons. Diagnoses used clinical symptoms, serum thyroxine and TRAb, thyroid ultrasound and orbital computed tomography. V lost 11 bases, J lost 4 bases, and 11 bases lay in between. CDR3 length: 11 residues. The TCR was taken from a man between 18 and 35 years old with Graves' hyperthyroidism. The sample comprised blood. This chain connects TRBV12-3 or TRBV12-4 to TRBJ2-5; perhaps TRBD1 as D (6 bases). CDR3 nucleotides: TGTGCCGCCAAGACAGGAGAGACCCAGTACTTC. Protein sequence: CAAKTGETQYF.